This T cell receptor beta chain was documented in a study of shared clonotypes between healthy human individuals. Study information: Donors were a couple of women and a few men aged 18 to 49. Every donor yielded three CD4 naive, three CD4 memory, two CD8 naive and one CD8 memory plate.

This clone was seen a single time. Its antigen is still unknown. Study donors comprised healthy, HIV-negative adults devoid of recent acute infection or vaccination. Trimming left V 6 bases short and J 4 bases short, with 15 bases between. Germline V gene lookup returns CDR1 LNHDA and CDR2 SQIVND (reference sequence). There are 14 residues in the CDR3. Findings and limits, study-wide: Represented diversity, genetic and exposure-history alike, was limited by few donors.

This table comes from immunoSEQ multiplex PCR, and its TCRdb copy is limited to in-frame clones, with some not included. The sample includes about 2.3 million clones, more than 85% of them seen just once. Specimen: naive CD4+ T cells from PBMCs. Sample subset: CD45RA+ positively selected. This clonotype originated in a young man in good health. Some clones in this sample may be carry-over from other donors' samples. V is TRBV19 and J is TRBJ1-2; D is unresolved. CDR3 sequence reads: CASRSGTGGYGYTF. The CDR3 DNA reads TGTGCCAGTAGAAGCGGTACGGGAGGCTATGGCTACACCTTC.